These 9 T cell receptor beta chains came from one sample sequenced in a study of blood T cells in healthy people across ages. PCR was performed a second time for about 7 to 11 cycles using a sample-barcoded 5' primer and a J-beta primer mix. One entry per CDR3 protein results from TCRdb running MiXCR on the 5' RACE reads. The table records about 760,000 distinct CDR3 sequences, approximately 53% of them present only once. Sequenced input: blood. Receptors were obtained from a man aged 35 to 55 in good health.

The chain joins TRBV6-2 or TRBV6-3 to TRBJ2-5; tentative D call: TRBD1 (7 bases). Trimming pared 6 bases from V and 11 bases from J, leaving 25 bases between. Germline assignment: CDR1 MNHEY and CDR2 SVGEGT. The CDR3 loop spans 15 amino acids. The CDR3 bases are TGTGCCAGCAGAAATGCGGGACAGATTGGGAGAGAGCAGTACTTC. Its translation: CASRNAGQIGREQYF.

This clonotype was found a few times. The rearrangement uses TRBV7-9 and TRBJ2-3, with D unclear. V shed 5 bases and J shed 3 bases, with 12 bases lying between them. This CDR3 contains 14 residues. Looked up from germline, CDR1 is SEHNR and CDR2 is FQNEAQ (reference sequence). The CDR3 region has the DNA TGTGCCAGCAGCGCCTCTATTGAGACAGATACGCAGTATTTT. Translation gives CASSASIETDTQYF. The entire variable domain, with the rest obtained from reference TRBV7-9 and TRBJ2-3, is as follows: DTGVSQNPRHKITKRGQNVTFRCDPISEHNRLYWYRQTLGQGPEFLTYFQNEAQLEKSRLLSDRFSAERPKGSFSTLEIQRTEQGDSAMYLCASSASIETDTQYFGPGTRLTVL.

The J gene is TRBJ2-3, the V gene TRBV28; TRBD2 matches at 8 bases. The junction had 4 bases not matched to a gene; V was cut back by 5 bases and J by 0 bases. The CDR3 loop spans 15 amino acids. The germline V gene encodes CDR1 MDHEN and CDR2 SYDVKM. DNA for the CDR3: TGTGCCAGCAGTACAATAGCGGGAAGCACAGATACGCAGTATTTT. Translation: CASSTIAGSTDTQYF.

The chain couples TRBV9 to TRBJ1-5, with D unresolved. This CDR3 is 14 amino acids long. Per germline, CDR1 SGDLS and CDR2 YYNGEE. V lost 3 bases, J lost 3 bases, and 10 bases lay in between. In nucleotides, the CDR3 is TGTGCCAGCAGCGCCGGACGGATCAATCAGCCCCAGCATTTT. Residues: CASSAGRINQPQHF. Combining the CDR3 with reference TRBV9 and TRBJ1-5 gives the whole variable domain DSGVTQTPKHLITATGQRVTLRCSPRSGDLSVYWYQQSLDQGLQFLIQYYNGEERAKGNILERFSAQQFPDLHSELNLSSLELGDSALYFCASSAGRINQPQHFGDGTRLSIL.

This chain uses TRBV28 with TRBJ1-2; TRBD1 aligns across 7 bases. Germline V gives CDR1 MDHEN, CDR2 SYDVKM. The V and J ends lost 6 bases and 0 bases, in that order; junction bases with no gene match: 10. The CDR3 has 16 residues. The CDR3 sequence: CASSSMPDRANYGYTF. CDR3 in DNA: TGTGCCAGCAGCTCCATGCCCGACAGGGCTAACTATGGCTACACCTTC.

The chain has TRBV5-5 and TRBJ2-6; TRBD2 matches at 9 bases. Trimming cost V 2 bases and J 4 bases; bases outside gene matches: 7. Germline lookup yields CDR1 SGHKS and CDR2 YYEKEE (reference sequence). This CDR3 region has 17 residues. The CDR3 loop reads CASSLIAGATGANVLTF. CDR3 nucleotide sequence: TGTGCCAGCAGCTTAATAGCGGGAGCGACAGGGGCCAACGTCCTGACTTTC. Combining the CDR3 with reference TRBV5-5 and TRBJ2-6 gives the whole variable domain DAGVTQSPTHLIKTRGQQVTLRCSPISGHKSVSWYQQVLGQGPQFIFQYYEKEERGRGNFPDRFSARQFPNYSSELNVNALLLGDSALYLCASSLIAGATGANVLTFGAGSRLTVL.

This clonotype was counted between two and nine times. The CDR3 DNA is TGTGCCAGCAGCTTAAGGGGGGGCCTAAGCTCTGGGGCCAACGTCCTGACTTTC. Its translation: CASSLRGGLSSGANVLTF. V is TRBV7-9 and J is TRBJ2-6; D perhaps matches TRBD2 (7 bases). This CDR3 has 18 amino acids. Germline loops: CDR1 SEHNR, CDR2 FQNEAQ (reference sequence). V shed 2 bases and J shed 0 bases, with 14 bases lying between them.

The table lists this clonotype with many counts. This chain uses TRBV28 with TRBJ2-3; 7 bases align to TRBD2. CDR3 length: 14 amino acids. CDR1 and CDR2 from the germline V gene are MDHEN and SYDVKM. After removal of 5 bases from V and 5 bases from J, the junction contained 7 bases not matched to a gene. CDR3 sequence: CASSTAGQGDTQYF. The CDR3, as DNA: TGTGCCAGCAGTACAGCGGGGCAGGGAGATACGCAGTATTTT.

The chain couples TRBV9 to TRBJ2-7; no definite D call. Germline V gene data show CDR1 as SGDLS and CDR2 as YYNGEE. This CDR3 spans 14 amino acids. Trimming removed 0 bases at V and 0 bases at J, with 7 bases between. Written as DNA, the CDR3 is TGTGCCAGCAGCGTAGGTCACGGCTCCTACGAGCAGTACTTC. This translates into CASSVGHGSYEQYF.